The source of this T cell receptor (beta chain) is a study of Ad26.COV2.S vaccination and SARS-CoV-2 variants. Whole-study context: The donor belonged to the COV1001 Ad26.COV2.S trial arm. Donor got 5x10^10 or 1x10^11 viral particles of Ad26.COV2.S.

Study-level points and caveats: Vaccine and placebo groups showed comparable non-spike TCR breadth.

Germline values: CDR1 LNHDA, CDR2 SQIVND (reference sequence). With 2 bases removed from V and 4 bases from J, the gap between germline ends came to 9 bases. The CDR3 totals 13 residues. Worth noting for this clone: What it recognizes is unknown.

Treatment meaning: around 19 received Ad26.COV2.S at low or high dose, single or two shots; 5 received placebo; per-sample allocation not given. The samples date from day 63 after the first vaccine or placebo injection. Assay used: immunoSEQ multiplex PCR; TCRdb lists only in-frame clones, some missing. Of about 480,000 clones listed, roughly 85% are singletons. Sequencing was performed on peripheral blood, taken in a trial of Ad26.COV2.S vaccine versus placebo. The chain carries TRBV19 and TRBJ2-7; D remains unclear. The receptor was isolated from a person aged 18-65 years who received the Ad26.COV2.S COVID-19 vaccine or a placebo. The CDR3 region is CASSIRYPYEQYF. The CDR3 DNA reads TGTGCCAGTAGTATACGGTATCCGTACGAGCAGTACTTC.